The 22 T cell receptor beta chains below all came from one sample that was sequenced in a study of type 1 regulatory T cells. TCRdb processed the reads anew with MiXCR; each CDR3 protein has one entry. Of approximately 19,000 distinct CDR3 sequences in the sample, 9.5% to 13% were seen once. Sequencing was done on a sample of CD4+ T cells, either the whole sample or a sorted fraction (not recorded which). Source of these receptors: a human donor in good health.

The sample holds a few counts of this clonotype. This chain uses TRBV5-1 with TRBJ2-3, with no clear D. The germline V and J ends were trimmed by 0 bases and 2 bases, with 10 bases remaining between them. This CDR3 is 15 amino acids long. CDR1 and CDR2 (germline): SGHRS, YFSETQ. CDR3: CASSLEARSTDTQYF. DNA of the CDR3: TGCGCCAGCAGCTTGGAAGCTAGGTCCACAGATACGCAGTATTTT.

A word on this clonotype: This clone may be a read error of a much larger clone one base away. V and J are TRBV29-1 and TRBJ2-5; D may match TRBD1 or TRBD2 (5 bases each). CDR3 size: 10 residues. V was cut by 4 bases and J by 14 bases, with 14 bases left in between. The V gene's germline CDR1 is SQVTM and CDR2 ANQGSEA. The CDR3 DNA reads TGCAGCGTTGGCCGGGACGGAGGCTACTTC. Amino acid sequence: CSVGRDGGYF.

A few counts support this clonotype. The chain uses TRBV20-1 and TRBJ2-5; 13 positions match TRBD2. J lost 7 bases, V lost 5 bases, and 10 bases had no gene match. This CDR3 contains 15 residues. Germline V lookup: CDR1 DFQATT, CDR2 SNEGSKA (reference sequence). This chain's CDR3 is CSAGRTSGSLGTQYF. CDR3 nucleotide sequence: TGCAGTGCTGGCAGGACTAGCGGGAGTTTAGGGACCCAGTACTTC.

This chain connects TRBV19 to TRBJ1-1; D is ambiguous. The CDR3 is 13 amino acids. Germline V gene data show CDR1 as LNHDA and CDR2 as SQIVND (reference sequence). V gave up 7 bases and J gave up 0 bases, with 9 bases separating them. CDR3 amino acids: CASKTALNTEAFF. The CDR3 DNA sequence: TGTGCCAGTAAAACAGCATTGAACACTGAAGCTTTCTTT.

The chain carries TRBV7-9 and TRBJ2-1, with 10 bases fitting TRBD1. V lost 5 bases to trimming and J lost 7 bases; unmatched junction nucleotides: 8. The CDR3 sequence is 15 residues long. Looked up from germline, CDR1 is SEHNR and CDR2 is FQNEAQ (reference sequence). The CDR3 loop is CASSLRQGAENEQFF. The CDR3 DNA follows: TGTGCCAGCAGCCTTAGACAGGGGGCTGAGAATGAGCAGTTCTTC.

This clonotype was counted at least ten times. CDR3 nucleotides: TGTGCCAGCAGTTACTCCTATCTTGGAGATACGCAGTATTTT. Translating it yields CASSYSYLGDTQYF. The J gene is TRBJ2-3, the V gene TRBV6-5; no clear D gene. Trimming shortened V by 0 bases and J by 5 bases, and 9 bases separated the two germline ends. The germline V gene has CDR1 MNHEY and CDR2 SVGAGI. The CDR3 contains 14 residues.

The rearrangement joins TRBV3-1 to TRBJ2-7; TRBD2 agrees at 12 bases. This CDR3 region has 14 residues. Looked up from germline, CDR1 is LGHDT and CDR2 is YNNKEL (reference sequence). V was pared by 4 bases and J by 5 bases, with 3 bases of the junction left unmatched. The CDR3 spells CASSLTSGSDEQYF. CDR3 in DNA: TGTGCCAGCAGCCTGACTAGCGGGAGCGACGAGCAGTACTTC.

This rearrangement joins TRBV4-1 to TRBJ2-7, with a possible D match to TRBD2 (6 bases). The V gene's germline CDR1 is MGHRA and CDR2 YSYEKL. CDR3 length: 9 amino acids. CDR3 loop: CASSRGGFV. The CDR3 coding sequence is TGCGCCAGCAGCCGTGGGGGGTTTGTT.

Details on this clonotype: At one of its ends the junction is not consistent with the germline gene, which may arise from a read error. V is TRBV9 and J is TRBJ2-2; tentative D call: TRBD2 (6 bases). Germline V gives CDR1 SGDLS, CDR2 YYNGEE. The CDR3 totals 17 residues. The CDR3 loop is CASSASFPRRVGGELLF. As DNA, the CDR3 is TGTGCCAGCAGCGCCAGTTTCCCTCGGCGGGTGGGCGGGGAGCTGCTTTTT.

Here the CDR3 DNA reads TGCGCCAGCAGCTTGATTGGGAATGAGCAGTTCTTC. Encoded protein: CASSLIGNEQFF. The chain couples TRBV5-1 to TRBJ2-1; no clear D. CDR3 size: 12 residues. Germline V gene data show CDR1 as SGHRS and CDR2 as YFSETQ. V was cut by 1 base and J by 7 bases, with 6 bases left in between.

In its sample, this clonotype was seen many times. This chain connects TRBV29-1 to TRBJ2-7; D is possibly TRBD2 (5 bases). The length of the CDR3 is 12 residues. V was shortened by 4 bases and J by 4 bases, with 11 bases between the two germline ends. CDR1 and CDR2 from the germline V gene are SQVTM and ANQGSEA. CDR3 sequence reads: CSVGLPGYEQYF. The CDR3 DNA sequence: TGCAGCGTTGGACTTCCGGGGTACGAGCAGTACTTC.

This clonotype was seen more than once but under ten times. The chain links TRBV20-1 to TRBJ2-1; D is unclear. The CDR3 sequence is 16 residues long. The germline gives CDR1 DFQATT, CDR2 SNEGSKA (reference sequence). Trimming took off 5 bases at V and 9 bases at J, with 26 bases between the two ends. This chain's CDR3 is CSARVIAAGARGEQFF. CDR3 sequence (DNA): TGCAGTGCTCGAGTAATAGCCGCCGGCGCTCGAGGTGAGCAGTTCTTC.

This clonotype was observed a handful of times. This sequence joins TRBV28 and TRBJ1-5; the D is unclear. The CDR3 runs 11 residues. Trimming stripped 4 bases from V and 10 bases from J, with 8 bases between. The germline CDR1 and CDR2 sequences are MDHEN and SYDVKM. CDR3 region: CASSSQGPQHF. The CDR3 coding sequence is TGTGCCAGCAGTTCCCAAGGCCCCCAGCATTTT.

By share, this clonotype ranks as medium-sized (0.01 to 0.1%). The genes are TRBV20-1 and TRBJ2-1; D call uncertain. Trimming cost V 3 bases and J 3 bases, with 15 bases left between them. The CDR3 contains 15 residues. Per germline, CDR1 DFQATT and CDR2 SNEGSKA (reference sequence). The DNA for the CDR3 is TGCAGTGCTAGTGACCAACCTGGTGGCTACAATGAGCAGTTCTTC. It encodes CSASDQPGGYNEQFF.

This clonotype has at least ten counts. This chain joins TRBV7-8 and TRBJ2-7; D is uncertain. V was clipped by 4 bases and J by 5 bases, with 12 bases between them. Germline CDR1 SGHVS, CDR2 FQNEAQ. This CDR3 has 13 amino acids. CDR3 in DNA: TGTGCCAGCAGCTCCCTCCCCGGAGACGAGCAGTACTTC. It yields the protein CASSSLPGDEQYF.

Regarding this clonotype: A read error is possible here, since a much larger clone lies one base away. V usage is TRBV5-1 and J usage is TRBJ1-5; D gene ambiguous. CDR3 length equals 15 residues. The germline V gene encodes CDR1 SGHRS and CDR2 YFSETQ. The DNA of the CDR3 is TGCGCCGGCAGCTCTCGGCCTGGAGGCAATCAGCCCCAGCATTTT. It encodes CAGSSRPGGNQPQHF.

This clonotype showed up many times. J is TRBJ2-3 and V is TRBV29-1; possibly TRBD1 or TRBD2 for D (5 bases each). Germline CDR1 is SQVTM and CDR2 is ANQGSEA. The CDR3 is 15 amino acids. V was clipped by 7 bases and J by 1 base, with 18 bases between them. The CDR3 DNA reads TGCAGCGCCGGCCTAGGGGCGAGGGGCACAGATACGCAGTATTTT. Its translation: CSAGLGARGTDTQYF.

This clonotype showed up just a few times. The chain is built from TRBV20-1 and TRBJ2-5; D is perhaps TRBD1 or TRBD2 (5 bases each). With 6 bases removed from V and 5 bases from J, the gap between germline ends came to 16 bases. Germline CDR1 is DFQATT and CDR2 is SNEGSKA (reference sequence). The CDR3 covers 13 residues. The CDR3 loop is CSAEGPNGETQYF. The CDR3 region has the DNA TGCAGTGCAGAGGGGCCAAACGGGGAGACCCAGTACTTC.

This clonotype showed up just a few times. The rearrangement uses TRBV12-3 or TRBV12-4 and TRBJ2-3; unclear D gene. This CDR3 is built from 16 residues. V dropped 8 bases and J dropped 1 base, with 19 bases sitting between them. The CDR3 nucleotides read TGTGCCAGCTTACGGCGAGGTTCCCGGGGCACAGATACGCAGTATTTT. This sequence encodes CASLRRGSRGTDTQYF.

This clonotype was observed a handful of times. This sequence joins TRBV19 and TRBJ2-7; 8 positions agree with TRBD1. This CDR3 contains 11 residues. CDR1 and CDR2 (germline): LNHDA, SQIVND (reference sequence). J gave up 5 bases and V 9 bases, and 3 bases lay outside the gene matches. Here the CDR3 DNA reads TGTGCCAGCAGACAGGGGAACGAGCAGTACTTC. The encoded protein is CASRQGNEQYF.

This clonotype was counted between two and nine times. This sequence joins TRBV7-2 and TRBJ2-2; D possibly matches TRBD1 or TRBD2 (5 bases each). The length of the CDR3 is 14 residues. The germline V and J ends were trimmed by 5 bases and 6 bases, with 13 bases remaining between them. In germline, CDR1 is SGHTA, CDR2 FQGNSA. The CDR3 DNA reads as TGTGCCAGCAGCCCGGGACCCTCCCCCGGGGAGCTGTTTTTT. This gives the protein CASSPGPSPGELFF.

By sample fraction, this clonotype is medium-sized (0.01 to 0.1%). This rearrangement joins TRBV12-3 or TRBV12-4 to TRBJ1-5; weak D call: TRBD1 (6 bases). The CDR3 covers 14 residues. The germline V and J ends were trimmed by 1 base and 4 bases, with 8 bases remaining between them. The CDR3 DNA reads TGTGCCAGCAGTTTAGAGGGGGGGAATCAGCCCCAGCATTTT. Its translation is CASSLEGGNQPQHF.